These T cell receptor beta chains were read from a single sample in a study of vaccination and CD4 T cells after COVID-19. Their target antigens are unknown. TCRdb re-analysed the PCR reads in MiXCR, keeping a single row per CDR3 protein. This repertoire shows about 5,400 distinct CDR3 sequences, approximately 30% found once; its top ten account for approximately 30%. The specimen was CD4+ T cells from blood, cultured in vitro, collected after SARS-CoV-2 vaccination. Receptor source: a human donor who had recovered from COVID-19. Both conserved end residues are part of each CDR3. The D gene is left open where the match is weak. A clone size is listed for some rows: how often the clone was seen (once, few, many), or a class if it is expanded.

J: TRBJ1-1
size: few
V: TRBV7-9
D: -
DNA: TGTGCCAGCAGCTTAGACTTCATGAACACTGAAGCTTTCTTT
CDR3: CASSLDFMNTEAFF

J: TRBJ1-1
size: few
V: TRBV7-3
D: -
DNA: TGTGCCAGCAGCTTACAGGCAGCGAACACTGAAGCTTTCTTT
CDR3: CASSLQAANTEAFF

J: TRBJ1-2
size: -
V: TRBV7-8
D: -
DNA: TGTGCCAGCAGCTTAGAGGGGGGCCGCTCCCCCACCTTC
CDR3: CASSLEGGRSPTF

J: TRBJ2-7
size: few
V: TRBV14
D: TRBD2
DNA: TGTGCCAGCACCCCAAAACACTTAGCGGGAGGGCCCTACGAGCAGTACTTC
CDR3: CASTPKHLAGGPYEQYF

J: TRBJ2-1
size: -
V: TRBV7-2
D: TRBD2
DNA: TGTGCCAGCAGCTTAACAGCGGGGGTAAATGAGCAGTTCTTC
CDR3: CASSLTAGVNEQFF

J: TRBJ1-5
size: -
V: TRBV20-1
D: -
DNA: TGCGGTGCTAGCCCTGGAGGGCAGAGCAATCAGCCCCAGCATTTT
CDR3: CGASPGGQSNQPQHF

J: TRBJ1-2
size: -
V: TRBV11-2
D: TRBD1
DNA: TGTGCCAGCAGCTTAGAATTGGGACAGAGATATGGCTACACCTTC
CDR3: CASSLELGQRYGYTF

J: TRBJ2-7
size: -
V: TRBV6-1
D: -
DNA: TGTGCCAGCAGAACCGGGAACTCCTACGAGCAGTACTTC
CDR3: CASRTGNSYEQYF

J: TRBJ1-5
size: -
V: TRBV5-1
D: TRBD1
DNA: TGCGCCAGCAGCTTGGCCGGGGGACAGGGGCAGCCCCAGCATTTT
CDR3: CASSLAGGQGQPQHF

J: TRBJ1-4
size: few
V: TRBV20-1
D: -
DNA: TGCAGTGCCACCATCCTCGGGCAACTGTTTTTT
CDR3: CSATILGQLFF

J: TRBJ1-5
size: few
V: TRBV20-1
D: TRBD1
DNA: TGCAGTGCTAGAGCCCCGGGACAGCGGCATCAGCCCCAGCATTTT
CDR3: CSARAPGQRHQPQHF

J: TRBJ2-3
size: -
V: TRBV27
D: TRBD1
DNA: TGTGCCAGCAGAGGGACAGGGGAGGCAGATACGCAGTATTTT
CDR3: CASRGTGEADTQYF

J: TRBJ2-7
size: -
V: TRBV10-3
D: TRBD2
DNA: TGTGCCATCAGTGAGAGTGCGGGACTAGCGGGATACGCCTACGAGCAGTACTTC
CDR3: CAISESAGLAGYAYEQYF

J: TRBJ2-1
size: -
V: TRBV19
D: TRBD2
DNA: TGTGCCAGTAGTTTCCTTAGCGGGGGATACAATGAGCAGTTCTTC
CDR3: CASSFLSGGYNEQFF

J: TRBJ2-4
size: -
V: TRBV20-1
D: -
DNA: TGCAGTGCCCGTTCTGGCGGTTCGAGGGGCAAAAACATTCAGTACTTC
CDR3: CSARSGGSRGKNIQYF

J: TRBJ1-2
size: medium-sized
V: TRBV20-1
D: -
DNA: TGCAGTGCTAGCGGACAGACCTATGGCTACACCTTC
CDR3: CSASGQTYGYTF

J: TRBJ1-4
size: -
V: TRBV6-1
D: -
DNA: TGTGCCAGCAGGAGGGACGCCAGGGAAGAAAAACTGTTTTTT
CDR3: CASRRDAREEKLFF

J: TRBJ1-2
size: -
V: TRBV18
D: -
DNA: TGTGCCAGCTCACCGGACGGCCCTAACTATGGCTACACCTTC
CDR3: CASSPDGPNYGYTF

J: TRBJ2-5
size: -
V: TRBV6-2/TRBV6-3
D: TRBD2
DNA: TGTGCCAGCTCGAACCCCACTAGCGGGGGAGAGACCCAGTACTTC
CDR3: CASSNPTSGGETQYF

J: TRBJ2-1
size: -
V: TRBV7-2
D: TRBD2
DNA: TGTGCCAGCAGCTTGGTGGCTAGCGGGTTTGGGTACAATGAGCAGTTCTTC
CDR3: CASSLVASGFGYNEQFF

J: TRBJ1-1
size: few
V: TRBV6-2/TRBV6-3
D: -
DNA: TGTGCCAGCAGTTACTCCGGTGGGGGCGCTGAAGCTTTCTTT
CDR3: CASSYSGGGAEAFF

J: TRBJ1-1
size: -
V: TRBV29-1
D: -
DNA: TGCAGCCCGACCCGGGGCACTGAAGCTTTCTTT
CDR3: CSPTRGTEAFF

J: TRBJ2-3
size: -
V: TRBV7-2
D: -
DNA: TGTGCCAGCAGCCCGGAGTTCACAGATACGCAGTATTTT
CDR3: CASSPEFTDTQYF

J: TRBJ1-5
size: -
V: TRBV6-1
D: -
DNA: TGTGCCAGCAGTCGGGACGCCAAAGATCAGCCCCAGCATTTT
CDR3: CASSRDAKDQPQHF

J: TRBJ2-1
size: -
V: TRBV11-3
D: TRBD2
DNA: TGTGCCAGCAGCTTGGCCCTAGCGGGGGGGCAGAATGAGCAGTTCTTC
CDR3: CASSLALAGGQNEQFF

J: TRBJ2-3
size: few
V: TRBV27
D: -
DNA: TGTGCCAGCAGTCTTAAGGGAGATACGCAGTATTTT
CDR3: CASSLKGDTQYF

J: TRBJ2-5
size: few
V: TRBV29-1
D: -
DNA: TGCAGCGTTGCGGGACTCTCCAGGGAGACCCAGTACTTC
CDR3: CSVAGLSRETQYF

J: TRBJ1-1
size: -
V: TRBV6-5
D: -
DNA: TGTGCCAGCAGTTTCTATGAAGACACTGAAGCTTTCTTT
CDR3: CASSFYEDTEAFF

J: TRBJ2-1
size: -
V: TRBV27
D: TRBD1
DNA: TGTGCCAGCAGCTTGACAGGGTCCTACAATGAGCAGTTCTTC
CDR3: CASSLTGSYNEQFF

J: TRBJ2-7
size: -
V: TRBV20-1
D: -
DNA: TGCAGTGCGGTCGGACAGGGTGGCGGGTTAAGGCGGGGGGGCTACGAGCAGTACTTC
CDR3: CSAVGQGGGLRRGGYEQYF

J: TRBJ1-5
size: once
V: TRBV20-1
D: -
DNA: TGCAGTGCTAGAGATCCGGGAGCGGATCAGCTCCAGCATTTT
CDR3: CSARDPGADQLQHF

J: TRBJ1-1
size: few
V: TRBV20-1
D: -
DNA: TGCAGTGCTACCCGGGGGAACACTGAAGCTTTCTTT
CDR3: CSATRGNTEAFF

J: TRBJ1-1
size: -
V: TRBV20-1
D: -
DNA: TGCAGTGCTAGAGATCCCCGCCCTGAAGCTTTCTTT
CDR3: CSARDPRPEAFF

J: TRBJ2-1
size: -
V: TRBV6-1
D: TRBD2
DNA: TGTGCCAGCAGCACTAGCGGGATTCGATCCAATGAGCAGTTCTTC
CDR3: CASSTSGIRSNEQFF

J: TRBJ1-1
size: -
V: TRBV7-3
D: TRBD1
DNA: TGTGCCAGCAGCCCAACAGGGGGGACTGAAGCTTTCTTT
CDR3: CASSPTGGTEAFF

J: TRBJ2-7
size: few
V: TRBV28
D: TRBD2
DNA: TGTGCCAGCAGTTCCCCCGGACTAGCGGGAGGTTTCGAGCAGTACTTC
CDR3: CASSSPGLAGGFEQYF

J: TRBJ1-1
size: -
V: TRBV20-1
D: -
DNA: TGCAGTGCTAGATCCGTGATGAACACTGAAGCTTTCTTT
CDR3: CSARSVMNTEAFF

J: TRBJ2-7
size: -
V: TRBV28
D: -
DNA: TGTGCCAGCAGTTTACTCAGGGACAACGAGCAGTACTTC
CDR3: CASSLLRDNEQYF

J: TRBJ2-7
size: -
V: TRBV6-4
D: TRBD2
DNA: TGTGCCAGCAGTGACTCCCCTAAACTAGCGGATGAGCAGTACTTC
CDR3: CASSDSPKLADEQYF

J: TRBJ1-6
size: -
V: TRBV3-1
D: -
DNA: TGTGCCAGCAGCCAAGATAAGTTCGGGGGTTCCTATAATTCACCCCTCCACTTT
CDR3: CASSQDKFGGSYNSPLHF

J: TRBJ2-7
size: few
V: TRBV12-3/TRBV12-4
D: -
DNA: TGTGCCAGCAGTTTAGGTTCTTCCTCCTACGAGCAGTACTTC
CDR3: CASSLGSSSYEQYF

J: TRBJ1-1
size: few
V: TRBV2
D: -
DNA: TGTGCCAGCAGTGAAACCCGGGTTTGGAACACTGAAGCTTTCTTT
CDR3: CASSETRVWNTEAFF

J: TRBJ1-1
size: few
V: TRBV20-1
D: -
DNA: TGCAGTGCCCAGGGAGGGGGGCGTGAAGCTTTCTTT
CDR3: CSAQGGGREAFF

J: TRBJ1-2
size: -
V: TRBV27
D: -
DNA: TGTGCCAGCAGTTTTAGCTACCTAGCTAACTATGGCTACACCTTC
CDR3: CASSFSYLANYGYTF

J: TRBJ1-3
size: -
V: TRBV7-2
D: -
DNA: TGTGCCAGCAGCTTAATGCGGGCGGGAACTGGAAACACCATATATTTT
CDR3: CASSLMRAGTGNTIYF

J: TRBJ2-5
size: -
V: TRBV7-2
D: -
DNA: TGTGCCAGCAGCTTAGAACTAGGGAAAAAGACCCAGTACTTC
CDR3: CASSLELGKKTQYF

J: TRBJ1-1
size: -
V: TRBV28
D: TRBD1
DNA: TGTGCCAGCAGTTTCCGGACAGGGCGAAGAAACACTGAAGCTTTCTTT
CDR3: CASSFRTGRRNTEAFF

J: TRBJ2-1
size: -
V: TRBV6-1
D: TRBD2
DNA: TGTGCCAGCAGTCCTCCGGGACTAGAAAATGAGCAGTTCTTC
CDR3: CASSPPGLENEQFF

J: TRBJ1-5
size: few
V: TRBV19
D: -
DNA: TGTGCCACACGGGACATTCTACTAGGGGTCAATCAGCCCCAGCATTTT
CDR3: CATRDILLGVNQPQHF

J: TRBJ1-5
size: few
V: TRBV6-2/TRBV6-3
D: TRBD1
DNA: TGTGCCAGCAGTTCGGACTCGGGACAGGGGCCGAATCAGCCCCAGCATTTT
CDR3: CASSSDSGQGPNQPQHF

J: TRBJ1-1
size: few
V: TRBV7-9
D: -
DNA: TGTGCCAGCAGACCTAACTCACAGAGAGCCTTGAACACTGAAGCTTTCTTT
CDR3: CASRPNSQRALNTEAFF

J: TRBJ2-1
size: -
V: TRBV6-2/TRBV6-3
D: -
DNA: TGTGCCAGCAGTTACCGTCCCGGGGGTGCCTACAATGAGCAGTTCTTC
CDR3: CASSYRPGGAYNEQFF

J: TRBJ1-2
size: -
V: TRBV5-1
D: TRBD1
DNA: TGCGCCAGCAGCCTTCAACCGACAGGGGGAGGCTATGGCTACACCTTC
CDR3: CASSLQPTGGGYGYTF

J: TRBJ2-1
size: -
V: TRBV14
D: -
DNA: TGTGCCAGCAGCCAAGATCGATACAATGAGCAGTTCTTC
CDR3: CASSQDRYNEQFF